A selection of T cell receptor beta chains follows, all from one sample in a study of cytomegalovirus exposure and HLA in healthy donors. Here immunoSEQ multiplex PCR was the method, and the copy in TCRdb shows in-frame clones only, minus some. The sample contains 150,000 or so clones, roughly 79% of which appear only once. The sample comprised PBMCs. The receptor source for this set is a man younger than 35 in good health and CMV-seropositive. The CDR3 runs from the conserved cysteine through the conserved F or W.

J	V	CDR3
TRBJ1-3	TRBV5-1	CASSLEPSSGNTIYF
TRBJ1-5	TRBV7-8	CASGRSNQPQHF
TRBJ1-1	TRBV5-4	CASSSSTRYHTEAFF
TRBJ2-7	TRBV4-2	CASSQGHSYEQYF
TRBJ1-2	TRBV9	CASSVLTGTYGYTF
TRBJ2-1	TRBV28	CASSNPSLGKGHEQFF
TRBJ2-5	TRBV27	CASSLAGFGTQYF
TRBJ1-2	TRBV14	CASSQDEGGYGYTF
TRBJ2-1	TRBV7-9	CASSLRGLNEQFF
TRBJ1-2	TRBV29-1	CSVRLDGEYGYTF
TRBJ2-1	TRBV10-3	CAIMSRDEQFF
TRBJ2-7	TRBV2	CASSEGAREQYF
TRBJ1-2	TRBV6-6	CASSPGGGADGYTF
TRBJ1-4	TRBV7-9	CASSLVTDYNEKLFF
TRBJ2-2	TRBV30	CAWIAGELFF
TRBJ2-7	TRBV10-3	CAISESLGPKIF
TRBJ2-5	TRBV19	CASSIARGKTQYF
TRBJ2-4	TRBV4-3	CASSQGLGGLAKNIQYF
TRBJ1-2	TRBV28	CASRLQAGYGYTF
TRBJ2-3	TRBV19	CASSTTGGPADTQYF
TRBJ1-1	TRBV4-1	CASSQDRGNTEAFF
TRBJ1-2	TRBV4-2	CASSHTGEVYGYTF
TRBJ2-3	TRBV5-1	CASSMGVRRSTDTQYF
TRBJ2-5	TRBV6-6	CASTRGQAKWEETQYF
TRBJ2-1	TRBV14	CASSRARREGVQFF
TRBJ2-1	TRBV6-5	CASSYAGQYPLEQFF
TRBJ2-7	TRBV28	CASSENRLAPGEQYF
NA	TRBV13	CASRRRLDASYEQYF